A selection of T cell receptor beta chains follows, all from one sample in a study of shared clonotypes between healthy human individuals. Produced via immunoSEQ multiplex PCR; TCRdb's table is partial and in-frame only. The sample contains 2 million to 2.5 million clones, more than 85% of which appear only once. The sequencing input was naive CD8+ T cells from PBMCs. The receptor source for this set is a man between 18 and 29 years old in good health. Some clones in this sample may be carry-over from other donors' samples. The CDR3 runs from the conserved cysteine through the conserved F or W. D genes are given only for firm matches. Clone sizes are given selectively: once, few, many, or a class where the clone is expanded.

DNA,CDR3,D,size,J,V
TGTGCAAGTCGCTTTATCTCCGGCTCGAGGGAGACCCAGTACTTC,CASRFISGSRETQYF,NA,NA,TRBJ2-5,TRBV12-2
TGTGCCAGCAGCCCGAGGGGGGGGGCGGCCAAAAACATTCAGTACTTC,CASSPRGGAAKNIQYF,NA,NA,TRBJ2-4,TRBV13
TGTGCCAGCAGCAAACAAAGCCCCGGGAGAAAGGAAGGAAACATTCAGTACTTC,CASSKQSPGRKEGNIQYF,NA,NA,TRBJ2-4,TRBV21-1
TGTGCCAGCAGGGGGGCCACCGGGGAGCTGTTTTTT,CASRGATGELFF,NA,once,TRBJ2-2,TRBV2
TGTGCCAGCAGTGTGACTAGCGGGATCTACAATGAGCAGTTCTTC,CASSVTSGIYNEQFF,TRBD2,once,TRBJ2-1,TRBV25-1
TGTGCCAGCAGCTTAGGTAGCGTCTCCTACGAGCAGTACTTC,CASSLGSVSYEQYF,NA,once,TRBJ2-7,TRBV13
TGTGCCAGCAGCGCGGACGGAGGGACCTCCTATGGCTACACCTTC,CASSADGGTSYGYTF,NA,once,TRBJ1-2,TRBV7-3
TGTGCCAGCAGATCAGACGCGGAGACCCAGTACTTC,CASRSDAETQYF,NA,NA,TRBJ2-5,TRBV27
TGTGCCAGCAGGTTGGGAAACAGGGGGCACGATCAGCCCCAGCATTTT,CASRLGNRGHDQPQHF,TRBD1,NA,TRBJ1-5,TRBV7-8
TGCGCCAGCAGTGCCCCGGGACTGCCGAACCACGAGCAGTACTTC,CASSAPGLPNHEQYF,NA,NA,TRBJ2-7,TRBV10-2
TGTGCCAGCAGCCACCGCTACGAGCAGTACTTC,CASSHRYEQYF,NA,NA,TRBJ2-7,TRBV5-6
TGTGCCAGCAAATCCGGGACAGGGACCCTCAGCAGAGGACCTAATGAGCAGTTCTTC,CASKSGTGTLSRGPNEQFF,TRBD1,NA,TRBJ2-1,TRBV27
TGCGCCAGCAGCCAAGACTCGCTAACGCCTCTGTTCACCGGGGAGCTGTTTTTT,CASSQDSLTPLFTGELFF,NA,NA,TRBJ2-2,TRBV4-3
TGTGCCAGCAGCCCTTCCACGGGCTACAATGAGCAGTTCTTC,CASSPSTGYNEQFF,NA,once,TRBJ2-1,TRBV11-3
TGTGCCAGCAGCTCGCAATACAGGGGAAGAGGAACTGAAGCTTTCTTT,CASSSQYRGRGTEAFF,TRBD1,NA,TRBJ1-1,TRBV7-2
TGTGCCAGTACCCCTACTAGTATCCCCTACAATGAGCAGTTCTTC,CASTPTSIPYNEQFF,NA,NA,TRBJ2-1,TRBV19
TGTGCCAGCAGTTTCGGCAGGGATAACACCGGGGAGCTGTTTTTT,CASSFGRDNTGELFF,NA,NA,TRBJ2-2,TRBV28
TGTGCCAGCAGCACTAGCGGGAGCCGCGAGACCCAGTACTTC,CASSTSGSRETQYF,TRBD2,NA,TRBJ2-5,TRBV7-9
TGTGCCAGCGTGGGGAGCTTTAGCACAGATACGCAGTATTTT,CASVGSFSTDTQYF,NA,NA,TRBJ2-3,TRBV28
TGTGCCAGCAGTTGGCAGGGGACTAACTATGGCTACACCTTC,CASSWQGTNYGYTF,NA,few,TRBJ1-2,TRBV27
TGTGCCAGCAGCCCGATCAACCGAATGAACACTGAAGCTTTCTTT,CASSPINRMNTEAFF,NA,once,TRBJ1-1,TRBV14
TGTGCCAGCAGCCCCCCCCCTAGCGGGAGGGAAGAGACCCAGTACTTC,CASSPPPSGREETQYF,TRBD2,NA,TRBJ2-5,TRBV7-9
TGTGCCAGCAGTGTTGGACAGGGACCCTTCTACGAGCAGTACTTC,CASSVGQGPFYEQYF,TRBD1,NA,TRBJ2-7,TRBV6-5
TGTGCCTGGACCCCCCTAGCAGGGGAGACCCAGTACTTC,CAWTPLAGETQYF,NA,NA,TRBJ2-5,TRBV30
TGTGCCAGCAGTGAAACAGGGCCTCTGGGAAAACTGTTTTTT,CASSETGPLGKLFF,NA,NA,TRBJ1-4,TRBV28
TGTGCCAGAAGAAAGAAGACAGGGGGCGCGAGGGATACGCAGTATTTT,CARRKKTGGARDTQYF,TRBD1,NA,TRBJ2-3,TRBV5-3
TGTGCCAGCAGCTTAGAATTAGGCGGGGTGCGATACGAGCAGTACTTC,CASSLELGGVRYEQYF,NA,once,TRBJ2-7,TRBV11-2
TGTGCTAGTGGCGTGGGGGCTCGCGAGCAGTACTTC,CASGVGAREQYF,NA,NA,TRBJ2-7,TRBV12-5
TGTGCCAGCAGTTTACCTAACAGGGATACGCAGTATTTT,CASSLPNRDTQYF,NA,once,TRBJ2-3,TRBV7-9